These 20 T cell receptor beta chains originate from one sample sequenced in a study of read filtering for tumor transcriptome and immune sequencing. Molecular barcoded adaptors covering alpha/delta and beta/gamma chains were used on approximately 400 ng RNA. One entry per CDR3 protein results from TCRdb running MiXCR on the reads. This table holds 100,000 to 150,000 distinct CDR3 sequences, approximately 13% found once. Sequencing was done on a sample of a population of CD138-negative cells sorted from bone marrow. The source is a donor aged 40 or over with multiple myeloma.

This clonotype was picked up many times. This sequence joins TRBV10-3 and TRBJ2-1, with a tentative D call TRBD2 (7 bases). Germline V gene lookup returns CDR1 ENHRY and CDR2 SYGVKD. With 3 bases removed from V and 6 bases from J, the gap between germline ends came to 12 bases. This CDR3 spans 14 amino acids. CDR3 region: CAISDPGGINEQFF. The CDR3, as DNA: TGTGCCATCAGTGATCCGGGGGGCATCAATGAGCAGTTCTTC.

Note on this clonotype: This may stem from a read error, because a much larger clone lies one nucleotide away. V and J are TRBV20-1 and TRBJ1-1, with TRBD1 matching 8 bases. The CDR3 extends over 14 amino acids. Germline CDR1 and CDR2: DFQATT and SNEGSKA (reference sequence). The CDR3 DNA sequence: TGCGGTGCGGAAAGGACAGGGTTGAACACTGAAGCTTTCTTT. As protein: CGAERTGLNTEAFF.

This clonotype was recorded many times. V usage is TRBV9 and J usage is TRBJ2-2; D remains ambiguous. The CDR3 consists of 16 residues. The germline V gene has CDR1 SGDLS and CDR2 YYNGEE. Trimming removed 5 bases at V and 1 base at J, with 15 bases between. The CDR3 sequence is CASRPFEGVNTGELFF. As DNA, the CDR3 is TGTGCCAGCAGGCCATTTGAAGGAGTGAACACCGGGGAGCTGTTTTTT.

This clonotype was detected ten times or more. This sequence joins TRBV2 and TRBJ1-2, with D hard to call. V gave up 2 bases and J gave up 0 bases, with 1 base separating them. The CDR3 extends over 12 amino acids. The V gene's germline CDR1 is SNHLY and CDR2 FYNNEI. CDR3 amino acids: CASSESNYGYTF. The DNA for the CDR3 is TGTGCCAGCAGTGAATCTAACTATGGCTACACCTTC. The whole variable domain, filled in from reference TRBV2 and TRBJ1-2, reads EPEVTQTPSHQVTQMGQEVILRCVPISNHLYFYWYRQILGQKVEFLVSFYNNEISEKSEIFDDQFSVERPDGSNFTLKIRSTKLEDSAMYFCASSESNYGYTFGSGTRLTVV.

This clonotype showed up many times. The chain employs TRBV29-1 and TRBJ1-1; the D gene is possibly TRBD1 (6 bases). The CDR3 totals 15 residues. Trimming took off 2 bases at V and 5 bases at J, with 18 bases between the two ends. CDR1 and CDR2 from the germline V gene are SQVTM and ANQGSEA. The CDR3 bases are TGCAGCGTTGAAAGTATGCGGGGGGCATGGACTGAAGCTTTCTTT. Its protein is CSVESMRGAWTEAFF.

The sample holds many counts of this clonotype. This sequence joins TRBV11-2 and TRBJ2-7; D is undetermined. The CDR3 is 13 residues long. Per germline, CDR1 SGHAT and CDR2 FQNNGV. V was cut by 2 bases and J by 0 bases, with 5 bases left in between. The CDR3 DNA sequence: TGTGCCAGCAGCTTAACAGCCTCCTACGAGCAGTACTTC. It translates to CASSLTASYEQYF.

There are a few counts of this clonotype. The junction differs from germline at one of its ends, possibly a read error. This chain connects TRBV3-1 to TRBJ2-1, with 12 bases identical to TRBD1. The CDR3 loop spans 15 amino acids. CDR1 is LGHDT, CDR2 YNNKEL, per germline (reference sequence). The CDR3 sequence: CASSAGTGGFYEQLF. As DNA, the CDR3 is TGTGCCAGCAGCGCCGGGACAGGGGGCTTCTATGAGCAGTTGTTC.

About this clonotype itself: Since a much larger clone is just one base distant, this may be a read error. This chain joins TRBV3-1 and TRBJ2-3; 8 nucleotides agree with TRBD2. Germline V gene data show CDR1 as LGHDT and CDR2 as YNNKEL (reference sequence). The CDR3 consists of 15 residues. Here the CDR3 DNA reads TGTGCCAGCAGCCGGGGCGCGGGGGGTGAAGATAGGCAGTATTTT. Amino acids: CASSRGAGGEDRQYF.

At least ten counts were recorded for this clonotype. The CDR3 nucleotides read TGCAGTGCACCTCCTCAGGGGGGGAACTATGGCTACACCTTC. This translates into CSAPPQGGNYGYTF. V gene TRBV20-1 combines with J gene TRBJ1-2; TRBD1 matches at 7 bases. The CDR3 has 14 amino acids. Per germline, CDR1 DFQATT and CDR2 SNEGSKA (reference sequence). The J segment lost 2 bases and the V segment lost 6 bases, leaving 9 bases of the junction unmatched.

This clonotype was observed a few times. The chain carries TRBV5-1 and TRBJ2-7; the D gene is possibly TRBD2 (5 bases). This CDR3 contains 13 residues. Germline CDR1 reads SGHRS; CDR2 reads YFSETQ. V lost 0 bases and J lost 7, with 11 bases in between. The CDR3, as DNA: TGCGCCAGCAGCTTGGAGGCCAGAGGGGAGCAGTACTTC. Protein: CASSLEARGEQYF.

V is TRBV5-4 and J is TRBJ2-1; 7 positions agree with TRBD1. J lost 0 bases, V lost 4 bases, and 4 bases had no gene match. Germline loops: CDR1 SGHNT, CDR2 YYREEE (reference sequence). The CDR3 is 15 residues long. CDR3 coding DNA: TGTGCCAGCAGCCGAGGACAGGTCTCCTACAATGAGCAGTTCTTC. This gives the protein CASSRGQVSYNEQFF.

In its sample, this clonotype was seen a few times. The J gene is TRBJ1-5, the V gene TRBV7-9; D not resolved. Trimming took 7 bases from V and 5 from J, leaving 9 bases between them. CDR3 size: 12 residues. Germline CDR1 and CDR2: SEHNR and FQNEAQ (reference sequence). The chain's CDR3 is CASTSGDQPQHF. In DNA form, the CDR3 reads TGTGCCAGCACCTCTGGGGATCAGCCCCAGCATTTT.

In this sample, this clonotype turned up many times. The chain links TRBV19 to TRBJ2-7; 14 positions match TRBD2. Looked up from germline, CDR1 is LNHDA and CDR2 is SQIVND (reference sequence). The trim removed 6 bases at V and 7 bases at J, leaving 8 bases unmatched. CDR3 length equals 15 residues. The CDR3 loop is CASSRLAGGPEEQYF. CDR3 DNA: TGTGCCAGTAGCCGACTAGCGGGAGGGCCCGAGGAGCAGTACTTC.

This clonotype was counted a single time. This clone may be a read error of a much larger clone one base away. V usage is TRBV6-6 and J usage is TRBJ1-5, with 7 bases lining up with TRBD1. CDR1 is MNHNY and CDR2 is SVGAGI in the germline V gene (reference sequence). The CDR3 totals 14 residues. The CDR3 loop is CVSTDRANNQPQHF. The CDR3 DNA reads as TGTGTCAGCACCGACAGGGCCAACAATCAGCCCCAGCATTTT.

The chain carries TRBV5-1 and TRBJ1-1; possibly TRBD1 for D (5 bases). The ends were cut back, 4 bases at V and 6 bases at J, with 19 bases in the middle. Germline lookup yields CDR1 SGHRS and CDR2 YFSETQ. The length of the CDR3 is 15 residues. For the CDR3, the DNA is TGCGCCAGCAGCGCAACCGGGGCGCCGAGGGCTGAAGCTTTCTTT. It codes for CASSATGAPRAEAFF.

A remark on this clonotype: A junction boundary mismatches the germline segment, possibly from a read error. The rearrangement joins TRBV29-1 to TRBJ1-5, with D maybe TRBD1 (5 bases). The V gene's germline CDR1 is SQVTM and CDR2 ANQGSEA. The CDR3 length is 12 residues. The CDR3 DNA sequence: TGCAGCGTTGGGGGGGGGGATCAGCTCCAGCATTTT. Its translation is CSVGGGDQLQHF.

This clonotype was seen ten or more times. The conserved phenylalanine or tryptophan normally closing the CDR3 is absent here, so this likely arose from a read error. The chain has TRBV5-1 and TRBJ1-1, with a possible D match to TRBD1 (5 bases). Germline CDR1 reads SGHRS; CDR2 reads YFSETQ. The CDR3 spans 13 residues. V was trimmed by 4 bases and J by 1 base, leaving 8 bases between them. The CDR3 bases are TGCGCCAGCAGCGAACAGGAGAACACTGAAGCTTTCTCT. It specifies CASSEQENTEAFS.

The chain recombines TRBV7-9 with TRBJ1-5; maybe TRBD1 (5 bases). Germline V gene data show CDR1 as SEHNR and CDR2 as FQNEAQ (reference sequence). Trimming removed 5 bases at V and 3 bases at J, with 11 bases between. This CDR3 has 14 residues. CDR3 DNA sequence: TGTGCCAGCAGCGTTTCGGGGCTCAATCAGCCCCAGCATTTT. Protein sequence: CASSVSGLNQPQHF.

This clonotype came up a few times. V is TRBV19 and J is TRBJ1-5; TRBD1 aligns across 9 bases. V trimming: 4 bases; J trimming: 7 bases; junction bases outside the gene matches: 8. Germline V gene data show CDR1 as LNHDA and CDR2 as SQIVND (reference sequence). The CDR3 sequence is 15 residues long. CDR3 sequence reads: CASSRDRGKGQPQHF. CDR3 coding DNA: TGTGCCAGTAGTAGAGACAGGGGGAAGGGGCAGCCCCAGCATTTT.

This clonotype came up many times. The gene calls are TRBV5-1 and TRBJ2-2; 8 bases are a match to TRBD2. J was trimmed by 7 bases and V by 5 bases; bases with no gene match: 10. Per the germline V gene, CDR1 is SGHRS and CDR2 is YFSETQ. This CDR3 region has 15 residues. CDR3 coding DNA: TGCGCCAGCAGTTCGACTAGCGTGATTAGCGGGGAGCTGTTTTTT. It encodes CASSSTSVISGELFF. The whole variable domain, filled in from reference TRBV5-1 and TRBJ2-2, reads KAGVTQTPRYLIKTRGQQVTLSCSPISGHRSVSWYQQTPGQGLQFLFEYFSETQRNKGNFPGRFSGRQFSNSRSEMNVSTLELGDSALYLCASSSTSVISGELFFGEGSRLTVL.